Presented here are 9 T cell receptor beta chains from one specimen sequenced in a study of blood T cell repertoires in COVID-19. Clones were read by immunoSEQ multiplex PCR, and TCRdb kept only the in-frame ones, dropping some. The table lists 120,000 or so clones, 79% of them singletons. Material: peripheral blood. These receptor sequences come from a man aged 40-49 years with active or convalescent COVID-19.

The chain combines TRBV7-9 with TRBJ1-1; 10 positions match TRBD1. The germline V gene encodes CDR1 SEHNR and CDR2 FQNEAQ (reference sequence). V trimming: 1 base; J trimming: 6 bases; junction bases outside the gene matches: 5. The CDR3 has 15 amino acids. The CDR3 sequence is CASSLEGQGISEAFF. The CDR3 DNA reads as TGTGCCAGCAGCTTAGAGGGACAGGGGATCTCTGAAGCTTTCTTT. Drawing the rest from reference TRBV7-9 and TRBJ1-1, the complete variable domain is DTGVSQNPRHKITKRGQNVTFRCDPISEHNRLYWYRQTLGQGPEFLTYFQNEAQLEKSRLLSDRFSAERPKGSFSTLEIQRTEQGDSAMYLCASSLEGQGISEAFFGQGTRLTVV.

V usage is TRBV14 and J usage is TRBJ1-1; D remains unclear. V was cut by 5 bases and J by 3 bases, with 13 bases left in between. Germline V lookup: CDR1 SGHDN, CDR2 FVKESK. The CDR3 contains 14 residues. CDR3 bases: TGTGCCAGCAGCGGTTTCGGGAGGGACACTGAAGCTTTCTTT. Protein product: CASSGFGRDTEAFF.

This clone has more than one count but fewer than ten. CDR3 amino acids: CASSPGLPGDTQYF. CDR3 coding DNA: TGTGCCAGCAGCCCAGGACTACCGGGTGATACGCAGTATTTT. The V gene is TRBV3-1 (or the pseudogene TRBV3-2), the J gene TRBJ2-3, with D possibly being TRBD2 (6 bases). V lost 4 bases to trimming and J lost 6 bases, with 14 bases between them. The CDR3 totals 14 residues. Germline values: CDR1 LGHDT, CDR2 YNNKEL (reference sequence).

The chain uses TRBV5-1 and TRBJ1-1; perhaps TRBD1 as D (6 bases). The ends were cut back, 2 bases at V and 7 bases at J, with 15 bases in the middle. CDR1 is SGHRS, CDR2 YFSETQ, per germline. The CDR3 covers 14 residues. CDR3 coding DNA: TGCGCCAGCAGCTTATTAACAGGGTTTGTTGAAGCTTTCTTT. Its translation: CASSLLTGFVEAFF.

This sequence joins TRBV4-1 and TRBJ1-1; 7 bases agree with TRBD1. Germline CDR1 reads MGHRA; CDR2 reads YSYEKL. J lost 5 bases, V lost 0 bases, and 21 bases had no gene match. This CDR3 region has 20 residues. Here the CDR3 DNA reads TGCGCCAGCAGCCAAGACAAATCGAGAAAGGGGGCGGCGTGGGGGACTGAAGCTTTCTTT. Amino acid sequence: CASSQDKSRKGAAWGTEAFF.

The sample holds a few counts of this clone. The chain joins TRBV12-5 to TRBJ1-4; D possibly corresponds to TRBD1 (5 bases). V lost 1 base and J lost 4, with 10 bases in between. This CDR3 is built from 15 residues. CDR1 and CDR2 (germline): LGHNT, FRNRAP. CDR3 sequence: CASGLGQSINEKLFF. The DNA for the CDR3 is TGTGCTAGTGGTTTGGGACAGTCTATTAATGAAAAACTGTTTTTT. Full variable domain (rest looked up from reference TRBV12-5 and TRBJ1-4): DARVTQTPRHKVTEMGQEVTMRCQPILGHNTVFWYRQTMMQGLELLAYFRNRAPLDDSGMPKDRFSAEMPDATLATLKIQPSEPRDSAVYFCASGLGQSINEKLFFGSGTQLSVL.

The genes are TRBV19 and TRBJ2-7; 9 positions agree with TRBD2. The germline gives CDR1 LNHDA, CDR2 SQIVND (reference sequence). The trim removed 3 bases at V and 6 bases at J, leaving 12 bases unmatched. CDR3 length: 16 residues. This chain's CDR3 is CASSILRASGDSEQYF. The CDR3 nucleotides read TGTGCCAGTAGTATTTTAAGGGCTAGCGGGGATTCCGAGCAGTACTTC.

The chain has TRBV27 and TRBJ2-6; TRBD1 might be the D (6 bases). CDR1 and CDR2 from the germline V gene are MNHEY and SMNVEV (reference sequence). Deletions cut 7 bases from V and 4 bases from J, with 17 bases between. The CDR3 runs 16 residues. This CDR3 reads CASNSVGAKGANVLTF. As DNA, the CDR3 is TGTGCCAGCAACTCCGTGGGGGCTAAAGGGGCCAACGTCCTGACTTTC.

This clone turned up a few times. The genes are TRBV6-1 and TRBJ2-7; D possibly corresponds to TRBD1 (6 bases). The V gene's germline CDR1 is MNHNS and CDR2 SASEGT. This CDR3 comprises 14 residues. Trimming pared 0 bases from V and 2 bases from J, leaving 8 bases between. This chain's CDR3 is CASSEAGTPYEQYF. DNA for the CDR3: TGTGCCAGCAGTGAAGCTGGGACACCCTACGAGCAGTACTTC.